This T cell receptor beta chain was identified in a study of T cells after yellow fever vaccination (dated by TCRdb to the late 2010s). Concerning the study at large: The SMART-Seq v4 Ultra Low Input RNA kit was used to prepare libraries from fractions with low cell numbers. Bulk PBMC replicates and cell subsets were isolated from blood drawn at multiple timepoints before and after both primary and secondary immunization. To follow T-cell clones before and after both primary and booster YFV17D yellow fever vaccination, bulk TCR alpha and beta repertoires underwent longitudinal sequencing. Two healthy male donors, one aged 18 to 30 and one aged 30 to 40 years, were included in the cohort. Study-level results and caveats: Only two donors were included in the study, so the extent to which the findings can be generalized is limited. The secondary T-cell response was found to be weaker but faster than the primary response, with a peak reached on day 5 rather than on day 15. After the booster, most clones that had expanded after primary vaccination were detected again (almost 97% of CD4 and more than 85% of CD8), suggesting broad maintenance of memory. Because abundant contaminating clonotypes from the bulk population could be contained in FACS-sorted repertoires, computational filtering was required. A small share of clonotypes was detected in both CD4 and CD8 compartments, with the overlap likely arising from convergent recombination.

As to this clonotype: Its antigen remains unidentified. This may be a read error: a much more frequent sequence differs by one nucleotide.

Trimming at the junction amounts to 5 bases on V and 4 bases on J, and the germline ends lie 14 bases apart. CDR1 is given as SGHTA and CDR2 as FQGNSA, both from the germline V gene. The CDR3 starts with the cysteine, ends with the phenylalanine, and has 15 residues. Only the CDR3 DNA is retained, 45 bases long and in frame from the first base. TCR cDNA was made using 5'RACE template switching, a step that added a universal primer site and unique molecular identifiers. Priming of cDNA synthesis was performed from both the TCR alpha and TCR beta constant segments. Two PCR steps were used to amplify libraries, with sample barcodes and sequencing adapters being added in the second step. Sequencing of libraries was performed on Illumina HiSeq 2500 (2x100 bp) or NovaSeq (2x150 bp). The authors processed their data as follows. MIGEC handled demultiplexing of reads and collapsing into UMI consensus sequences, while MiXCR performed V(D)J alignment. Vaccine-responding clonotypes were defined with edgeR using replicate PBMC samples, requiring FDR below 0.01 and a log2 fold change above 5 up to day 15. Each bulk clonotype received a CD4 or CD8 identity based on whether the sequenced CD4 or CD8 repertoire contained that clonotype at higher abundance. TCRdb trimmed public reads at Q25 via fastp, called clones via MiXCR and kept in-frame beta chains. CDR3 protein duplicates are merged, each entry listing the most common genes and DNA. These V and J calls rely on TCRdb rather than the paper's analysis. The sample table records 160,000 or so distinct CDR3 sequences; about 7% of these occur just once. Roughly 2.5% of the sample lies in the top ten.

The treatment or condition label here, explained by the study, means: live attenuated yellow fever vaccine strain. A standard Ficoll-Paque protocol was used to isolate PBMCs from peripheral blood. CD4 and CD8 T-cell fractions were isolated with Dynabeads CD4 and CD8 positive selection kits. TriZol was used to extract RNA from bulk PBMCs, CD4 and CD8 fractions, and dextramer-positive and dextramer-negative fractions. The sequences come from CD4+ T cells sorted from PBMCs, collected about 5 days after the first yellow fever vaccination. The rearranged chain carries TRBV7-2 and TRBJ2-2; the D gene could be either TRBD1 or TRBD2, each agreeing at 5 bases. This receptor was identified in a man aged 18 to 29 who received the YFV17D yellow fever vaccine. The CDR3 region reads CASSDGTGCTGELFF. The DNA reads as follows: TGTGCCAGCAGCGACGGGACGGGCTGCACCGGGGAGCTGTTTTTT.